What follows are 28 T cell receptor beta chains derived from one specimen sequenced in a study of shared T cell receptors in the human thymus. Sequencing used immunoSEQ multiplex PCR; TCRdb keeps in-frame clones, though not all of them. The table includes over 450,000 clones, 78% detected once. The same sample was also studied in work on human thymus T cells.

Input material: thymocytes. These receptor sequences come from a boy in the first two years of life with a congenital heart defect.

The genes are TRBV28 and TRBJ2-6, with TRBD1 matching over 7 bases. The germline gives CDR1 MDHEN, CDR2 SYDVKM. V was clipped by 4 bases and J by 0 bases; unmatched bases: 3. There are 16 residues in the CDR3. CDR3 in amino acids: CASSSPGGSGANVLTF. The CDR3 nucleotides are TGTGCCAGCAGTTCGCCAGGGGGCTCTGGGGCCAACGTCCTGACTTTC.

The chain combines TRBV19 with TRBJ1-4; a weak D match, TRBD1 (5 bases). This CDR3 region has 15 residues. Trimming removed 6 bases at V and 0 bases at J, with 11 bases between. Germline lookup yields CDR1 LNHDA and CDR2 SQIVND (reference sequence). The CDR3 sequence: CASRGGDSTNEKLFF. The CDR3 coding sequence is TGTGCCAGTAGGGGGGGGGACTCAACTAATGAAAAACTGTTTTTT.

The chain joins TRBV6-1 to TRBJ2-7; no reliable D call. Germline V CDR1 and CDR2: MNHNS, SASEGT. The CDR3 is made up of 13 amino acids. V was pared by 8 bases and J by 0 bases, with 11 bases between. Here the CDR3 reads CASCPLLSYEQYF. In DNA form, the CDR3 reads TGTGCCAGCTGTCCTCTCCTCTCCTACGAGCAGTACTTC.

The genes are TRBV6-5 and TRBJ2-7, with 7 bases matching TRBD1. The germline V gene encodes CDR1 MNHEY and CDR2 SVGAGI. J gave up 10 bases and V 5 bases, and 14 bases lay outside the gene matches. The CDR3 runs 14 residues. This chain's CDR3 is CASSGEGRGTEQYF. CDR3 sequence (DNA): TGTGCCAGCAGTGGAGAGGGCAGGGGGACGGAACAGTACTTC.

The chain links TRBV6-6 to TRBJ2-1; a weak D match, TRBD2 (5 bases). This CDR3 spans 15 amino acids. The germline gives CDR1 MNHNY, CDR2 SVGAGI (reference sequence). Trimming took 3 bases from V and 2 from J, leaving 11 bases between them. The CDR3, as DNA: TGTGCCAGCAGTTATGGCGGAGGACCCTACAATGAGCAGTTCTTC. Its protein product is CASSYGGGPYNEQFF.

The CDR3 protein is CASRSQGTSQNTGELFF. Written as DNA, the CDR3 is TGTGCCAGCAGGTCCCAGGGGACTAGCCAGAACACCGGGGAGCTGTTTTTT. V is TRBV27 and J is TRBJ2-2; 9 bases align to TRBD2. Trimming cost V 6 bases and J 1 base; bases outside gene matches: 9. The length of the CDR3 is 17 residues. CDR1 is MNHEY, CDR2 SMNVEV, per germline (reference sequence).

The chain couples TRBV12-5 to TRBJ2-7, with TRBD2 as a possible D gene (5 bases). V was clipped by 6 bases and J by 7 bases, with 19 bases between them. The germline V gene has CDR1 LGHNT and CDR2 FRNRAP. The CDR3 contains 14 residues. The CDR3: CASGPTPWRVEQYF. The CDR3 DNA sequence: TGTGCTAGTGGCCCAACCCCCTGGCGGGTGGAGCAGTACTTC.

The V call is TRBV7-2, the J call TRBJ2-7; unclear D gene. Trimming removed 0 bases from V and 0 bases from J, with 6 bases in between. The CDR3 consists of 14 residues. Germline assignment: CDR1 SGHTA and CDR2 FQGNSA. The CDR3 region is CASSLAAFSYEQYF. In DNA, the CDR3 is TGTGCCAGCAGCTTAGCGGCCTTCTCCTACGAGCAGTACTTC.

The chain employs TRBV7-9 and TRBJ2-1; D possibly corresponds to TRBD2 (6 bases). Germline CDR1 and CDR2: SEHNR and FQNEAQ (reference sequence). V shed 0 bases and J shed 0 bases, with 12 bases lying between them. The CDR3 totals 17 residues. CDR3 sequence: CASSLAPGGNSYNEQFF. CDR3 in DNA: TGTGCCAGCAGCTTAGCTCCTGGCGGGAACTCCTACAATGAGCAGTTCTTC.

The chain employs TRBV7-9 and TRBJ2-7; D ambiguous. Trimming removed 4 bases at V and 12 bases at J, with 19 bases between. From germline, CDR1 is SEHNR and CDR2 FQNEAQ (reference sequence). This CDR3 is built from 13 residues. The CDR3 is CASSSPQPGRRYF. CDR3 bases: TGTGCCAGCAGCTCCCCGCAGCCGGGTAGAAGGTACTTC.

The V and J genes are TRBV27 and TRBJ2-5; maybe TRBD1 (6 bases). CDR3 length equals 15 residues. Trimming cost V 6 bases and J 3 bases, with 17 bases left between them. The germline V gene encodes CDR1 MNHEY and CDR2 SMNVEV (reference sequence). The CDR3 sequence: CASSPDRQVKETQYF. The CDR3 region has the DNA TGTGCCAGCAGCCCCGACCGACAGGTTAAAGAGACCCAGTACTTC.

The V gene is TRBV27, the J gene TRBJ2-3; 10 nucleotides match TRBD2. Germline values: CDR1 MNHEY, CDR2 SMNVEV (reference sequence). Losses at the gene ends were 3 bases for V and 2 bases for J; bases not matched to a gene: 8. This CDR3 is built from 17 residues. Here the CDR3 DNA reads TGTGCCAGCAGTTTCGCCCAACTAGCGGGATACACAGATACGCAGTATTTT. Protein: CASSFAQLAGYTDTQYF.

This clone was seen more than once but under ten times. The chain has TRBV20-1 and TRBJ1-2; D call uncertain. CDR1 is DFQATT, CDR2 SNEGSKA, per germline (reference sequence). Trimming took off 4 bases at V and 8 bases at J, with 8 bases between the two ends. CDR3 length equals 10 residues. The CDR3 spells CSAIPGGYTF. The DNA of the CDR3 is TGCAGTGCTATCCCGGGGGGCTACACCTTC.

A few counts support this clone. The chain is built from TRBV28 and TRBJ2-1, with TRBD2 matching 11 bases. This CDR3 has 17 amino acids. V gave up 5 bases and J gave up 4 bases; unmatched junction bases: 10. CDR1 is MDHEN and CDR2 is SYDVKM in the germline V gene. The chain's CDR3 is CASSLPLAGGVYNEQFF. The CDR3 region has the DNA TGTGCCAGCAGTCTTCCCCTAGCGGGAGGTGTGTACAATGAGCAGTTCTTC.

The chain joins TRBV29-1 to TRBJ1-5; D gene uncertain. Germline values: CDR1 SQVTM, CDR2 ANQGSEA. CDR3 length: 13 amino acids. V was clipped by 4 bases and J by 7 bases, with 14 bases between them. CDR3 region: CSVVLSPGQPQHF. The CDR3 nucleotides are TGCAGCGTTGTTTTGAGTCCAGGACAGCCCCAGCATTTT.

V gene TRBV29-1 combines with J gene TRBJ2-1, with D possibly TRBD1 on 6 matching bases. Germline CDR1 reads SQVTM; CDR2 reads ANQGSEA. Between the trimmed V and J ends, which lost 7 bases and 12 bases, there was a span of 13 bases. The CDR3 has 10 amino acids. The CDR3 spells CSGRQVRQFF. The CDR3 bases are TGCAGCGGACGACAGGTACGGCAGTTCTTC.

The rearrangement joins TRBV6-5 to TRBJ2-7; tentative D call: TRBD2 (5 bases). Looked up from germline, CDR1 is MNHEY and CDR2 is SVGAGI. Between the trimmed V and J ends, which lost 9 bases and 6 bases, there was a span of 18 bases. The CDR3 has 13 amino acids. The CDR3 loop reads CASSADSLSEQYF. For the CDR3, the DNA is TGTGCCAGTTCCGCGGACTCACTATCCGAGCAGTACTTC.

This chain links TRBV19 with TRBJ2-7; 14 bases are a match to TRBD2. With V trimmed by 5 bases and J by 6 bases, 9 bases remained unmatched. The CDR3 loop spans 16 amino acids. CDR1 and CDR2 from the germline V gene are LNHDA and SQIVND (reference sequence). This chain's CDR3 is CASSSRTSGRKGEQYF. Written as DNA, the CDR3 is TGTGCCAGTAGTTCCCGGACTAGCGGGAGGAAGGGCGAGCAGTACTTC.

This chain uses TRBV11-3 with TRBJ2-7, with D possibly matching TRBD2 (6 bases). V was shortened by 1 base and J by 5 bases, with 21 bases between the two germline ends. From germline, CDR1 is SGHNT and CDR2 YENEEA. The CDR3 consists of 17 residues. The CDR3 bases are TGTGCCAGCAGCTTAGGGGTCCCGGGAGAAACCCGACACGAGCAGTACTTC. Its translation is CASSLGVPGETRHEQYF.

The rearrangement links TRBV11-3 to TRBJ2-2, with 8 bases lining up with TRBD1. The CDR3 extends over 15 amino acids. Germline assignment: CDR1 SGHNT and CDR2 YENEEA. V was pared by 5 bases and J by 8 bases, with 10 bases of the junction left unmatched. CDR3 sequence: CASSPRGTGSGELFF. In DNA form, the CDR3 reads TGTGCCAGCAGCCCTAGGGGGACAGGTTCGGGGGAGCTGTTTTTT.

V usage is TRBV2 and J usage is TRBJ2-1; 11 nucleotides align to TRBD1. Losses at the gene ends were 8 bases for V and 7 bases for J; bases not matched to a gene: 4. Per germline, CDR1 SNHLY and CDR2 FYNNEI. This CDR3 has 13 amino acids. The CDR3 sequence is CASRDRGVNEQFF. CDR3 bases: TGTGCCAGCCGGGACAGGGGGGTGAATGAGCAGTTCTTC.

The chain has TRBV5-4 and TRBJ2-7, with TRBD1 identical over 8 bases. CDR3 length: 15 residues. The V gene's germline CDR1 is SGHNT and CDR2 YYREEE (reference sequence). V shed 3 bases, J shed 0 bases, and the junction held 5 bases outside the gene matches. This CDR3 is CASSCWTGPSYEQYF. The CDR3 coding sequence is TGTGCCAGCAGCTGTTGGACAGGGCCCTCCTACGAGCAGTACTTC. The whole variable domain, remainder taken from reference TRBV5-4 and TRBJ2-7, is ETGVTQSPTHLIKTRGQQVTLRCSSQSGHNTVSWYQQALGQGPQFIFQYYREEENGRGNFPPRFSGLQFPNYSSELNVNALELDDSALYLCASSCWTGPSYEQYFGPGTRLTVT.

This chain uses TRBV30 with TRBJ2-1; 12 bases line up with TRBD2. V lost 0 bases, J lost 9 bases, and 9 bases stayed unmatched. The germline gives CDR1 GTSNPN, CDR2 SVGIG (reference sequence). CDR3 size: 16 residues. Here the CDR3 DNA reads TGTGCCTGGAGTGTCTCCCTAGCGGGAGGGCCGGGTGAGCAGTTCTTC. This sequence encodes CAWSVSLAGGPGEQFF.

The rearrangement links TRBV4-1 to TRBJ2-7; possible D gene TRBD2, 6 bases. Germline V gene lookup returns CDR1 MGHRA and CDR2 YSYEKL. Trimming took 0 bases from V and 1 from J, leaving 10 bases between them. The CDR3 consists of 15 residues. CDR3 loop: CASSQDRGRSYEQYF. In DNA, the CDR3 is TGCGCCAGCAGCCAAGATCGAGGGAGGTCCTACGAGCAGTACTTC.

V is TRBV10-3 and J is TRBJ2-2; D is undetermined. This CDR3 contains 15 residues. With 6 bases removed from V and 1 base from J, the gap between germline ends came to 12 bases. Germline CDR1 is ENHRY and CDR2 is SYGVKD. The CDR3 DNA reads as TGTGCCATCAGAACGGCTGGGCGGAACACCGGGGAGCTGTTTTTT. Translated: CAIRTAGRNTGELFF.

This clone turned up a few times. The chain uses TRBV28 and TRBJ2-3; TRBD1 matches at 7 bases. V shed 6 bases and J 1 base; nucleotides not matched to a gene: 22. Germline loops: CDR1 MDHEN, CDR2 SYDVKM. This CDR3 region has 20 residues. In nucleotides, the CDR3 is TGTGCCAGCAGCCTAACCCAGACAGGGACCCCCGGTTGTGGCACAGATACGCAGTATTTT. Protein sequence: CASSLTQTGTPGCGTDTQYF.

V is TRBV7-6 and J is TRBJ1-4; D is possibly TRBD1 (5 bases). The CDR3 extends over 17 amino acids. Germline loops: CDR1 SGHVS, CDR2 FNYEAQ. V was trimmed by 3 bases and J by 3 bases, leaving 17 bases between them. CDR3 coding DNA: TGTGCCAGCAGCTTGCAAGACAGACCGATCGCTAATGAAAAACTGTTTTTT. Residues: CASSLQDRPIANEKLFF.

CDR3: CAISSSVQGCYEQYF. The CDR3 DNA reads as TGTGCCATCAGTTCCTCGGTTCAGGGGTGCTACGAGCAGTACTTC. The chain combines TRBV10-3 with TRBJ2-7; tentative D call: TRBD1 (6 bases). The length of the CDR3 is 15 residues. Germline CDR1 is ENHRY and CDR2 is SYGVKD. The V gene lost 5 bases and the J gene lost 3 bases, with 17 bases spanning the gap.